The 32 T cell receptor beta chains in this list originate from one sample, sequenced in a study of regulatory T cells in long-lasting Graves disease. Assembly of TCR beta libraries relied on iRepertoire HTBI primers together with Arm-PCR of CDR3 regions. One entry per CDR3 protein results from TCRdb running MiXCR on the multiplex PCR reads. The repertoire consists of approximately 400,000 distinct CDR3 sequences, with around 14% occurring once and the leading ten covering 15% to 20%. The time point was: newly diagnosed GD, antithyroid drugs for less than 3 months. RNA from PBMCs was the source of the TCR library. This sample was also put to use in a study of T cells in Graves' hyperthyroidism and ophthalmopathy.

Source: peripheral blood mononuclear cells (PBMCs), taken at new diagnosis, from a patient treated with antithyroid drugs. The receptor set was obtained from a woman aged 25 to 45 with Graves disease.

J is TRBJ1-2 and V is TRBV10-3; 9 bases are a match to TRBD1. V shed 10 bases and J 11 bases; nucleotides not matched to a gene: 11. Per germline, CDR1 ENHRY and CDR2 SYGVKD. The CDR3 is 12 residues long. This chain's CDR3 is CATGTGTVGYTF. In nucleotides, the CDR3 is TGTGCCACCGGGACAGGGACGGTTGGGTACACCTTC.

This clonotype occurred many times. The rearrangement links TRBV3-1 to TRBJ2-7; D uncertain. CDR1 LGHDT and CDR2 YNNKEL come from the germline V gene (reference sequence). Trimming removed 4 bases from V and 3 bases from J, with 7 bases in between. The length of the CDR3 is 12 residues. DNA for the CDR3: TGTGCCAGCAGCCTTGCATACTACGAGCAGTACTTC. Translation: CASSLAYYEQYF.

This clonotype occurred many times. The J gene is TRBJ2-1, the V gene TRBV9; D unresolved. The J call is doubtful: the DNA matches TRBJ2-5 better. The CDR3 consists of 15 residues. CDR1 and CDR2 from the germline V gene are SGDLS and YYNGEE. CDR3 sequence: CASSAEARPQETQYF. The CDR3 nucleotides are TGTGCCAGCAGCGCCGAGGCCCGCCCCCAAGAGACCCAGTACTTC.

V usage is TRBV3-1 and J usage is TRBJ1-2; D unclear. Looked up from germline, CDR1 is LGHDT and CDR2 is YNNKEL (reference sequence). With 0 bases removed from V and 1 base from J, the gap between germline ends came to 12 bases. The CDR3 totals 16 residues. CDR3 in DNA: TGTGCCAGCAGCCAAGATCCGCAGCCAGTTAACTATGGCTACACCTTC. Protein product: CASSQDPQPVNYGYTF.

At least ten counts were recorded for this clonotype. CDR3 in DNA: TGTGCCAGCAGCACGCAGCCCCACTATGGCTACACCTTC. It specifies CASSTQPHYGYTF. The gene calls are TRBV28 and TRBJ1-2; D gene ambiguous. CDR3 size: 13 residues. The germline V and J ends were trimmed by 6 bases and 3 bases, with 11 bases remaining between them. The germline CDR1 and CDR2 sequences are MDHEN and SYDVKM.

There are a few counts of this clonotype. This chain uses TRBV4-1 with TRBJ2-1; D is possibly TRBD2 (7 bases). The length of the CDR3 is 16 residues. Trimming shortened V by 4 bases and J by 2 bases, and 15 bases separated the two germline ends. CDR1 is MGHRA, CDR2 YSYEKL, per germline. The CDR3 coding sequence is TGCGCCAGCAGCCTGCCTGGGGGGGCCGCCTACAATGAGCAGTTCTTC. Translating gives CASSLPGGAAYNEQFF.

Only a few counts were recorded for this clonotype. The rearrangement uses TRBV11-2 and TRBJ2-1; a weak D match, TRBD2 (7 bases). Germline CDR1 SGHAT, CDR2 FQNNGV. Deletions cut 7 bases from V and 11 bases from J, with 24 bases between. There are 15 residues in the CDR3. Written as DNA, the CDR3 is TGTGCCAGCACCCGGGGGGCTAGCGGTGATAATAAGCAGTTCTTC. Protein sequence: CASTRGASGDNKQFF.

Worth noting for this clonotype: This CDR3 fails to terminate in the conserved phenylalanine or tryptophan, so it likely reflects a read error. The rearrangement links TRBV4-2 to TRBJ2-7, with D possibly matching TRBD2 (5 bases). Germline assignment: CDR1 LGHNA and CDR2 YNFKEQ. V gave up 0 bases and J gave up 2 bases, with 14 bases separating them. The CDR3 sequence is 16 residues long. CDR3: CASSQDKSSWTYEQYS. CDR3 DNA sequence: TGTGCCAGCAGCCAAGATAAATCTAGCTGGACCTACGAGCAGTACTCC.

This clonotype was counted only a few times. The gene calls are TRBV4-1 and TRBJ2-1; 7 positions agree with TRBD1. In germline, CDR1 is MGHRA, CDR2 YSYEKL. The CDR3 consists of 18 residues. Trimming at V came to 0 bases and at J to 8 bases, leaving 16 bases not matched to a gene. The DNA for the CDR3 is TGCGCCAGCAGCCAAGATAGTGAGCGACAGGGACGTTTAGATGAGCAGTTCTTC. Amino acids: CASSQDSERQGRLDEQFF.

The gene calls are TRBV19 and TRBJ2-7, with D possibly called TRBD1 or TRBD2 (5 bases each). V lost 4 bases, J lost 2 bases, and 12 bases lay in between. Germline V gene sequence: CDR1 LNHDA, CDR2 SQIVND (reference sequence). This CDR3 is built from 14 residues. The CDR3 spells CASSNQGPTYEQYF. CDR3 DNA sequence: TGTGCCAGTAGTAACCAGGGACCCACCTACGAGCAGTACTTC.

The J gene is TRBJ1-5, the V gene TRBV6-2 or TRBV6-3, with D tentatively TRBD1 (5 bases). The CDR3 is 14 amino acids. Germline CDR1 and CDR2: MNHEY and SVGEGT. The ends were cut back, 2 bases at V and 6 bases at J, with 11 bases in the middle. This CDR3 is CASSYSAGAQPQHF. Written as DNA, the CDR3 is TGTGCCAGCAGTTACAGTGCCGGGGCTCAGCCCCAGCATTTT.

The chain combines TRBV28 with TRBJ1-2; D is possibly TRBD1 (5 bases). The V end lost 4 bases, the J end lost 1 base, and 10 bases lay between the germline ends. Germline CDR1 reads MDHEN; CDR2 reads SYDVKM. The CDR3 loop spans 14 amino acids. CDR3 protein: CASSSGGDNYGYTF. CDR3 sequence (DNA): TGTGCCAGCAGTTCGGGGGGGGATAACTATGGCTACACCTTC.

This clonotype was seen at least ten times. The genes are TRBV25-1 and TRBJ2-7, with a tentative D call TRBD1 (5 bases). This CDR3 is 12 amino acids long. V dropped 4 bases and J dropped 3 bases, with 7 bases sitting between them. CDR1 and CDR2 from the germline V gene are MGHDK and SYGVNS. CDR3 sequence (DNA): TGTGCCAGCAGTGTTCAGGGCTACGAGCAGTACTTC. Residues: CASSVQGYEQYF.

The chain couples TRBV4-1 to TRBJ2-5; D possibly corresponds to TRBD1 (5 bases). The CDR3 is 15 residues long. Between the trimmed V and J ends, which lost 0 bases and 3 bases, there was a span of 11 bases. Per the germline V gene, CDR1 is MGHRA and CDR2 is YSYEKL. Here the CDR3 DNA reads TGCGCCAGCAGCCAAGATAGGATAGGGGAAGAGACCCAGTACTTC. It codes for CASSQDRIGEETQYF.

The chain combines TRBV9 with TRBJ2-3, with 7 bases fitting TRBD2. This CDR3 region has 17 residues. Losses at the gene ends were 3 bases for V and 5 bases for J; bases not matched to a gene: 15. Germline V gene lookup returns CDR1 SGDLS and CDR2 YYNGEE. The CDR3 DNA reads as TGTGCCAGCAGCGATGCCTCGGGGCGGGAGTCTTTAGATACGCAGTATTTT. Its translation: CASSDASGRESLDTQYF.

This clonotype was seen at least ten times. The chain combines TRBV24-1 with TRBJ2-7, with D possibly TRBD1 on 5 matching bases. CDR3 size: 12 residues. Germline CDR1 KGHDR, CDR2 SFDVKD. Between the trimmed V and J ends, which lost 1 base and 8 bases, there was a span of 8 bases. The CDR3 DNA sequence: TGTGCCACCAGTGATTTAAAGGGGCAGCAGTACTTC. It encodes CATSDLKGQQYF.

This clonotype was observed at least ten times. The rearrangement links TRBV28 to TRBJ2-5, with D perhaps TRBD2 (5 bases). V lost 7 bases and J lost 4, with 19 bases in between. Germline V lookup: CDR1 MDHEN, CDR2 SYDVKM. The CDR3 length is 15 residues. The CDR3 DNA reads TGTGCCAGCACCCCCGTAGAGGGAGCCAGAGAGACCCAGTACTTC. Amino acids: CASTPVEGARETQYF.

In its sample, this clonotype was seen a few times. DNA of the CDR3: TGTGCCAGCACCGGACTAGCGGGAGGCCACGAGGAGCAGTACTTC. It yields the protein CASTGLAGGHEEQYF. The gene calls are TRBV6-1 and TRBJ2-7, with 14 bases identical to TRBD2. Trimming removed 7 bases from V and 7 bases from J; junction bases left unmatched: 9. The CDR3 loop spans 15 amino acids. In germline, CDR1 is MNHNS, CDR2 SASEGT.

This clonotype was found many times. The chain is built from TRBV28 and TRBJ2-3; TRBD2 agrees at 10 bases. The CDR3 consists of 20 residues. From germline, CDR1 is MDHEN and CDR2 SYDVKM. After removal of 1 base from V and 2 bases from J, the junction contained 15 bases not matched to a gene. CDR3 nucleotide sequence: TGTGCCAGCAGTTTATATATGGGCCCCGGGACTAGCGAGGACACAGATACGCAGTATTTT. The encoded protein is CASSLYMGPGTSEDTDTQYF.

With regard to this clonotype: A much larger clone lies a single base off, so this may be a read error. The chain has TRBV9 and TRBJ2-1, with no clear D. The J call may be mistaken, given a closer DNA end match to TRBJ2-5. The CDR3 totals 15 residues. Germline CDR1 reads SGDLS; CDR2 reads YYNGEE. DNA of the CDR3: TGTGCCAGCAGCCCCTCGTGGGTAGGCCAAGAGACCCAGTACTTC. Protein product: CASSPSWVGQETQYF.

Turning to this clonotype: A much larger clone is a single base away; this may be a read error. V and J are TRBV20-1 and TRBJ2-7, with TRBD1 identical over 8 bases. The CDR3 runs 14 residues. V was clipped by 1 base and J by 7 bases; unmatched bases: 9. CDR1 and CDR2 (germline): DFQATT, SNEGSKA (reference sequence). The CDR3 sequence is CSARADRAVNEQYF. CDR3 nucleotides: TGCAGTGCTAGAGCGGACAGGGCGGTAAATGAGCAGTACTTC.

This clonotype was counted at least ten times. The V call is TRBV4-1, the J call TRBJ1-1, with TRBD1 matching 7 bases. CDR1 MGHRA and CDR2 YSYEKL come from the germline V gene. V lost 1 base, J lost 4 bases, and 3 bases stayed unmatched. The CDR3 runs to 14 residues. The CDR3 protein is CASSQGYRGTEAFF. In nucleotides, the CDR3 is TGCGCCAGCAGCCAAGGCTACAGGGGCACTGAAGCTTTCTTT.

This clonotype was seen a few times. This chain's CDR3 is CASSREVKTQYF. DNA for the CDR3: TGTGCCAGCAGCCGCGAGGTAAAGACCCAGTACTTC. The chain couples TRBV3-1 to TRBJ2-5, with D unresolved. The CDR3 loop spans 12 amino acids. V lost 4 bases and J lost 6, with 9 bases in between. Germline V gene lookup returns CDR1 LGHDT and CDR2 YNNKEL (reference sequence).

This clonotype has ten or more counts. The rearrangement uses TRBV19 and TRBJ1-5, with D perhaps TRBD1 (6 bases). Germline V gene data show CDR1 as LNHDA and CDR2 as SQIVND (reference sequence). The V end lost 3 bases, the J end lost 1 base, and 10 bases lay between the germline ends. The CDR3 contains 15 residues. CDR3 in DNA: TGTGCCAGTAGTATGGGACAAATGAGCAATCAGCCCCAGCATTTT. Translated, it gives CASSMGQMSNQPQHF. Based on the CDR3 plus reference TRBV19 and TRBJ1-5, the full variable domain is DGGITQSPKYLFRKEGQNVTLSCEQNLNHDAMYWYRQDPGQGLRLIYYSQIVNDFQKGDIAEGYSVSREKKESFPLTVTSAQKNPTAFYLCASSMGQMSNQPQHFGDGTRLSIL.

This clonotype was observed at least ten times. The chain employs TRBV18 and TRBJ2-3; a weak D match, TRBD1 (6 bases). Trimming left V 8 bases short and J 4 bases short, with 13 bases between. CDR3 size: 13 residues. Germline V gene data show CDR1 as KGHSH and CDR2 as LQKENI. The CDR3 sequence is CASTPSGADTQYF. The CDR3 DNA reads TGTGCCAGCACGCCCTCAGGGGCAGATACGCAGTATTTT.

The chain combines TRBV7-8 with TRBJ1-6, with 9 bases lining up with TRBD1. CDR3 length: 16 residues. Germline CDR1 is SGHVS and CDR2 is FQNEAQ. Trimming at V came to 5 bases and at J to 7 bases, leaving 9 bases not matched to a gene. DNA of the CDR3: TGTGCCAGCAGCCCGACAGGGGGGTCAAGGAATTCACCCCTCCACTTT. Translating it yields CASSPTGGSRNSPLHF. The full variable domain, its missing parts supplied by reference TRBV7-8 and TRBJ1-6, is GAGVSQSPRYKVAKRGQDVALRCDPISGHVSLFWYQQALGQGPEFLTYFQNEAQLDKSGLPSDRFFAERPEGSVSTLKIQRTQQEDSAVYLCASSPTGGSRNSPLHFGNGTRLTVT.

The chain joins TRBV19 to TRBJ2-1; 8 nucleotides line up with TRBD2. Trimming removed 6 bases from V and 7 bases from J; junction bases left unmatched: 5. Germline V gene data show CDR1 as LNHDA and CDR2 as SQIVND (reference sequence). The CDR3 extends over 13 amino acids. Written as DNA, the CDR3 is TGTGCCAGTAGACCCGGCGGGGGGAATGAGCAGTTCTTC. Amino acid sequence: CASRPGGGNEQFF.

The gene calls are TRBV5-5 and TRBJ2-7; D might be TRBD2 (6 bases). The germline CDR1 and CDR2 sequences are SGHKS and YYEKEE (reference sequence). The CDR3 spans 16 residues. V dropped 0 bases and J dropped 2 bases, with 15 bases sitting between them. CDR3 sequence (DNA): TGTGCCAGCAGCTTGGTTTTGGTAGCGGAAACCTACGAGCAGTACTTC. Translation gives CASSLVLVAETYEQYF. Supplemented by reference TRBV5-5 and TRBJ2-7, the full variable domain reads DAGVTQSPTHLIKTRGQQVTLRCSPISGHKSVSWYQQVLGQGPQFIFQYYEKEERGRGNFPDRFSARQFPNYSSELNVNALLLGDSALYLCASSLVLVAETYEQYFGPGTRLTVT.

J is TRBJ2-7 and V is TRBV7-9; D perhaps matches TRBD2 (5 bases). The germline gives CDR1 SEHNR, CDR2 FQNEAQ (reference sequence). Between the trimmed V and J ends, which lost 5 bases and 1 base, there was a span of 18 bases. This CDR3 comprises 16 residues. The CDR3 loop is CASSLAGVDGSYEQYF. The CDR3 DNA reads TGTGCCAGCAGCCTGGCCGGGGTTGACGGGTCCTACGAGCAGTACTTC.

This clonotype was seen a few times. V and J are TRBV27 and TRBJ1-1; unclear D gene. Germline V gene lookup returns CDR1 MNHEY and CDR2 SMNVEV (reference sequence). This CDR3 contains 13 residues. Trimming shortened V by 3 bases and J by 5 bases, and 10 bases separated the two germline ends. CDR3 DNA sequence: TGTGCCAGCAGTTTCGCTGCGGGGACTGAAGCTTTCTTT. Its protein product is CASSFAAGTEAFF.

The J gene is TRBJ2-7, the V gene TRBV20-1; D is unclear. Germline V gene sequence: CDR1 DFQATT, CDR2 SNEGSKA (reference sequence). This CDR3 contains 14 residues. V was clipped by 2 bases and J by 11 bases, with 22 bases between them. The CDR3, as DNA: TGCAGTGCTAGAAATCCAGCTGGCGAACCCACGGAGTACTTC. This codes for CSARNPAGEPTEYF.

This chain uses TRBV11-2 with TRBJ1-3; D uncertain. The V end was cut by 5 bases, the J end by 1 base, with 6 bases between. The CDR3 covers 13 residues. Germline CDR1 SGHAT, CDR2 FQNNGV. CDR3 residues: CASSPPSGNTIYF. Here the CDR3 DNA reads TGTGCCAGCAGCCCACCGTCTGGAAACACCATATATTTT.